This T cell receptor (beta chain) was identified in a study of blood T cell repertoires in COVID-19. Across the study: Sample material is recorded as cDNA or gDNA derived from T cells, B-cell-depleted T cells, or PBMCs.

This clone was observed a handful of times. Per the authors' pipeline: Researchers report that nucleated cell counts were estimated from reference gene primer amplification. TCRdb's copy holds only in-frame clones and misses some; the assay was immunoSEQ multiplex PCR. V and J calls and clone size are those listed in that table; D and trimming were worked out from the DNA. The sample carries around 68,000 clones, approximately 91% recorded once. The sequence derives from a human donor in a cohort sampled during active COVID-19. Sequenced: peripheral blood.

The CDR3 DNA is TGTGCCAGCAGCCAAGTGGCTAGCTCCTACGAGCAGTACTTC. It encodes CASSQVASSYEQYF. The chain is built from TRBV4-2 and TRBJ2-7; D uncertain. The ends were cut back, 1 base at V and 0 bases at J, with 7 bases in the middle. The CDR3 consists of 14 residues. Germline lookup yields CDR1 LGHNA and CDR2 YNFKEQ.